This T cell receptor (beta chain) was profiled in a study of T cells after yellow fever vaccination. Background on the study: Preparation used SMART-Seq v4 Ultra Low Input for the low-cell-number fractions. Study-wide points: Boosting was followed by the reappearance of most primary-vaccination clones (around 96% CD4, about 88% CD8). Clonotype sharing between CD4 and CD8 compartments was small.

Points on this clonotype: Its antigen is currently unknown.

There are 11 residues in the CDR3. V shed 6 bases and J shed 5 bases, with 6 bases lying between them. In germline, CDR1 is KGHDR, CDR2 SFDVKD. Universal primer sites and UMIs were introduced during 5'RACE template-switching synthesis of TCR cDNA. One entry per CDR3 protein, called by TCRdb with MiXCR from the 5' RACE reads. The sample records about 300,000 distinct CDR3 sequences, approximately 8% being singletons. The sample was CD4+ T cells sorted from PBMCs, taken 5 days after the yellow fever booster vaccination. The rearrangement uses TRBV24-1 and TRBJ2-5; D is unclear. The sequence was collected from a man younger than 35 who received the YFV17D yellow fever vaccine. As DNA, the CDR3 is TGTGCCACCAGTTCCGGGGAGACCCAGTACTTC. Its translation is CATSSGETQYF.